Below are 6 T cell receptor beta chains sequenced from a single sample in a study of metastatic and nonmetastatic thyroid tumors. TCRdb re-clonotyped the PCR reads through MiXCR. Of about 92,000 clones listed, 14% to 15% are singletons. Each patient went into thyroid surgery without having received any treatment. The sequencing sample was made of blood. These receptor sequences come from a female donor with papillary thyroid cancer or a benign thyroid nodule (not recorded which). Some clones in this sample may be carry-over from other donors' samples.

At least ten counts were recorded for this clone. In DNA, the CDR3 is TGTGCCAGCAGCCCGCCGGGACCGACATTCGGGGAGCTGTTTTTT. Its translation is CASSPPGPTFGELFF. V is TRBV7-2 and J is TRBJ2-2, with D perhaps TRBD1 or TRBD2 (5 bases each). Germline V CDR1 and CDR2: SGHTA, FQGNSA. The CDR3 is made up of 15 amino acids. V lost 5 bases to trimming and J lost 7 bases, with 17 bases between them.

The sample holds many counts of this clone. The chain carries TRBV29-1 and TRBJ2-1; 9 bases are a match to TRBD2. Germline values: CDR1 SQVTM, CDR2 ANQGSEA. The J segment lost 3 bases and the V segment lost 3 bases, leaving 0 bases of the junction unmatched. The CDR3 loop spans 13 amino acids. The CDR3 region is CSVERGGYNEQFF. The DNA for the CDR3 is TGCAGCGTTGAGCGGGGGGGCTACAATGAGCAGTTCTTC.

This clone was recorded many times. Other nucleotide sequences from this sample produce the same CDR3. The chain uses TRBV20-1 and TRBJ1-1, with D possibly TRBD1 on 5 matching bases. Germline V lookup: CDR1 DFQATT, CDR2 SNEGSKA (reference sequence). Trimming took 3 bases from V and 7 from J, leaving 6 bases between them. The CDR3 loop spans 10 amino acids. CDR3 region: CSARTVEAFF. The CDR3 DNA reads TGCAGTGCTAGGACAGTTGAAGCTTTCTTT.

This clone occurred many times. The rearrangement links TRBV28 to TRBJ1-1; no clear D gene. Germline-derived CDR1 and CDR2 are MDHEN and SYDVKM. V lost 7 bases and J 1 base, leaving 13 bases between the germline ends. The CDR3 covers 14 residues. This CDR3 is CASTSGFTNTEAFF. The CDR3 DNA is TGTGCCAGCACCTCGGGATTTACGAACACTGAAGCTTTCTTT.

This clone was seen repeatedly, ten times or more. Other nucleotide sequences in the sample specify the same CDR3. The chain joins TRBV7-6 to TRBJ2-5, with D possibly TRBD2 on 6 matching bases. The germline V and J ends were trimmed by 1 base and 3 bases, with 9 bases remaining between them. Germline CDR1 and CDR2: SGHVS and FNYEAQ. The CDR3 contains 14 residues. The CDR3 here is CASSLVAEKETQYF. CDR3 DNA sequence: TGTGCCAGCAGCTTAGTAGCGGAAAAAGAGACCCAGTACTTC.

The sample holds a few counts of this clone. One end of the junction fails to match germline, which may point to a read error. In DNA, the CDR3 is TGTGCCGGCAGTTACTCAGGGAGGATCTACGAGCAGTACTTC. Translating gives CAGSYSGRIYEQYF. The chain carries TRBV6-2 or TRBV6-3 and TRBJ2-7; D is possibly TRBD2 (6 bases). The CDR3 sequence is 14 residues long. The germline V gene has CDR1 MNHEY and CDR2 SVGEGT.